A selection of T cell receptor beta chains follows, all from one sample in a study of regulatory T cells in long-lasting Graves disease. TCRdb re-derived calls from the multiplex PCR reads in MiXCR, one entry per CDR3 protein. The sample includes 400,000 to 500,000 distinct CDR3 sequences, about 22% of them seen just once. Sequences were derived from peripheral blood mononuclear cells (PBMCs), sampled when the disease was refractory, from a patient treated with antithyroid drugs. Receptors originate from a female donor with Graves disease. Both conserved end residues are part of each CDR3. The order of the fields is J gene, D gene, V gene, clone size, CDR3 DNA, CDR3 protein. A D gene is named only where the DNA matches it firmly. Where a row states a size, it is once, few, many or the class of an expanded clone; other rows omit it.

TRBJ2-5 - TRBV12-3/TRBV12-4 many TGTGCCAGCAGTAGTGGACAGGAGGGGACCCAGTACTTC CASSSGQEGTQYF
TRBJ1-2 TRBD1 TRBV11-2 many TGTGCCAGCAGCTCTCAGGGGGCTTGGGGCTACACCTTC CASSSQGAWGYTF
TRBJ1-1 - TRBV11-3 few TGTGCCAGCAGCATGGACATAAACACTGAAGCTTTCTTT CASSMDINTEAFF
TRBJ2-7 - TRBV28 many TGTGCCAGCAGTTTACAGGGTCCCTACGAGCAGTACTTC CASSLQGPYEQYF
TRBJ2-5 - TRBV20-1 few TGCAGTGGGCGCGGACAAGAGACCCAGTACTTC CSGRGQETQYF
TRBJ1-4 - TRBV12-3/TRBV12-4 - TGTGCCAGCAGCCCCAGGACAGTTGTAGAAAAACTGTTTTTT CASSPRTVVEKLFF
TRBJ2-5 TRBD2 TRBV2 - TGTGCCAGCAGTTCCGGGGGGGTTGAGACCCAGTACTTC CASSSGGVETQYF
TRBJ1-1 - TRBV11-2 many TGTGCCAGCAGCTCCCGACTCCGTTTTAACACTGAAGCTTTCTTT CASSSRLRFNTEAFF
TRBJ2-7 TRBD2 TRBV7-2 - TGTGCCAGCAGCCAATTACATAGTACGACTAGCGGGACCTACGAGCAGTACTTC CASSQLHSTTSGTYEQYF
TRBJ2-5 TRBD2 TRBV20-1 - TGCAGTGCTGTAGCGGGAGTCGAGACCCAGTACTTC CSAVAGVETQYF
TRBJ1-5 TRBD1 TRBV7-8 few TGTGCCAGCAGCCCGACAGGGTTTAGGAGCAATCAGCCCCAGCATTTT CASSPTGFRSNQPQHF
TRBJ2-5 - TRBV11-3 few TGTGCCAGCAGTTACCCAGAACCTAAGGGGGAGACCCAGTACTTC CASSYPEPKGETQYF
TRBJ1-5 - TRBV30 - TGTGCCTGGAGTGTACAAGGGGGAAATCAGCCCCAGCATTTT CAWSVQGGNQPQHF
TRBJ1-2 TRBD1 TRBV28 many TGTGCCAGCAGTTTATTGGAGAGGGGGCGCGACTATGGCTACACCTTC CASSLLERGRDYGYTF
TRBJ1-4 - TRBV9 - TGTGCCAGCAGCGTAGGGTGGGATCCAGGAGAAAAACTGTTTTTT CASSVGWDPGEKLFF
TRBJ2-7 TRBD1 TRBV20-1 - TGCAGTGCTAGGAGGGACAGGGTTGTCTACGAGCAGTACTTC CSARRDRVVYEQYF
TRBJ1-5 - TRBV28 many TGTGCCAGCAAGGACGTCGGGCAGCCCCAGCATTTT CASKDVGQPQHF
TRBJ2-5 - TRBV5-4 - TGTGCCAGCAGCCCGGGTCTGGCGGGAAGCTCCGGGGGGACCCAGTACTTC CASSPGLAGSSGGTQYF
TRBJ2-7 TRBD1 TRBV6-1 - TGTGCCAGCAGCCTGGGGACAGCATACTCCTACGAGCAGTACTTC CASSLGTAYSYEQYF
TRBJ2-3 TRBD2 TRBV7-2 - TGTGCCAGCAGCGCCTTTCTGAGCGGGGGGGCGTATACGCAGTATTTT CASSAFLSGGAYTQYF
TRBJ1-1 TRBD1 TRBV6-1 - TGTGCCAGCCACAGGGGGACTGAAGCTTTCTTT CASHRGTEAFF
TRBJ2-1 - TRBV20-1 - TGCAGTGCTAGGGGGGACGATCTAAGAGAGCAGTTCTTC CSARGDDLREQFF
TRBJ2-2 - TRBV6-1 many TGTGCCAGCAGTGGGGCCGGGAACACCGGGGAGCTGTTTTTT CASSGAGNTGELFF
TRBJ2-7 - TRBV2 many TGTGCCAGCAGTTCGGGACGGGCTAGCTACGAGCAGTACTTC CASSSGRASYEQYF
TRBJ2-7 - TRBV7-9 few TGTGCCAGCAGCTTGGGCCCCGATGGGGAGCAGTACTTC CASSLGPDGEQYF
TRBJ1-4 - TRBV11-2 many TGTGCCAGCAGCTTAGGCGGAGGACTGTTTTTT CASSLGGGLFF
TRBJ1-2 - TRBV27 - TGTGCCAGCAGTTTATCGGGGGGAAACTATGGCTACACCTTC CASSLSGGNYGYTF
TRBJ2-2 TRBD2 TRBV7-3 many TGTGCCAGCAGCGCACTAGCGGGGGGGGACACCGGGGAGCTGTTTTTT CASSALAGGDTGELFF
TRBJ2-5 TRBD2 TRBV20-1 - TGCGGTGGCGGACTAGCGGGGGGACAAGAGACCCAGTACTTC CGGGLAGGQETQYF
TRBJ2-7 - TRBV20-1 few TGCAGTGCGGAAGCGGTCCCCTCCTACGAGCAGTACTTC CSAEAVPSYEQYF
TRBJ2-7 - TRBV24-1 many TGTGCCACCAGTGACCCCGACAGGCCGGAGCAGTACTTC CATSDPDRPEQYF
TRBJ1-2 - TRBV30 many TGTGCCCGGGCAACCTCTAACTATGGCTACACCTTC CARATSNYGYTF
TRBJ2-4 - TRBV11-2 many TGTGCCAGCAGCTTAGATCCGGGCAGGGCATTTATTCAGTACTTC CASSLDPGRAFIQYF
TRBJ1-1 - TRBV28 many TGTGCCAGCAGTTTACGAGTAGGGGTGAACACTGAAGCTTTCTTT CASSLRVGVNTEAFF
TRBJ2-2 - TRBV24-1 - TGTGCCACCGGCACCCGTCCGAACACCGGGGAGCTGTTTTTT CATGTRPNTGELFF
TRBJ2-7 TRBD2 TRBV12-3/TRBV12-4 many TGTGCCAGCAGCCGATCGGGAGGTCTCCGATACGAGCAGTACTTC CASSRSGGLRYEQYF
TRBJ2-5 TRBD2 TRBV28 many TGTGCCAGCAGCCGGATAGGGACTAGCGGGGGGCTGGAAGAGACCCAGTACTTC CASSRIGTSGGLEETQYF
TRBJ1-2 - TRBV6-2/TRBV6-3 - TGTGCCAGCGGTTTAGGTCTATCCCTCTATGGCTACACCTTC CASGLGLSLYGYTF
TRBJ2-5 - TRBV30 few TGTGCCCAAAACCCGGGGTTGCAAGAGACCCAGTACTTC CAQNPGLQETQYF
TRBJ1-2 TRBD1 TRBV9 many TGTGCCAGCAGCGTTGGGACAGGGGGTATCTATGGCTACACCTTC CASSVGTGGIYGYTF
TRBJ1-4 TRBD1 TRBV9 - TGTGCCAGCAGCCCAGGGACAGATAGTGAAAAACTGTTTTTT CASSPGTDSEKLFF
TRBJ1-2 - TRBV19 - TGTGCCAGTAGAAAGACAGTGCCGAACTATGGCTACACCTTC CASRKTVPNYGYTF
TRBJ1-5 - TRBV2 many TGTGCCAGCAGTGAAAGGACAGACAATCAGCCCCAGCATTTT CASSERTDNQPQHF
TRBJ1-5 - TRBV30 few TGTGCCTGGAACGAAGGGTATAGCAATCAGCCCCAGCATTTT CAWNEGYSNQPQHF
TRBJ2-7 TRBD1 TRBV9 few TGTGCCAGCAGCCCCGTGGCAGGGGGCATTTACGAGCAGTACTTC CASSPVAGGIYEQYF
TRBJ2-2 TRBD2 TRBV20-1 - TGCAGTGCTAGAGTTGCACCTAGCGGGGGGGCTTCGAACACCGGGGAGCTGTTTTTT CSARVAPSGGASNTGELFF
TRBJ2-7 - TRBV28 many TGTGCCGTTAAAGGGACCGCCCCCACCTACGAGCAGTACTTC CAVKGTAPTYEQYF
TRBJ2-5 - TRBV6-5 - TGTGCCAGCAGTTACTCCCTTCGAGGCCAAGAGACCCAGTACTTC CASSYSLRGQETQYF